This T cell receptor beta chain was identified in a study of shared clonotypes between healthy human individuals. Libraries were prepared by immunoSEQ multiplex PCR; TCRdb keeps only in-frame clonotypes and omits some of them. Altogether approximately 340,000 clones are present, over 65% being singletons, with the ten largest covering about a tenth. Trimming left V 4 bases short and J 3 bases short, with 18 bases between. CDR3 length: 16 amino acids. Germline V gene data show CDR1 as LGHNA and CDR2 as YSLEER. The V and J genes are TRBV4-3 and TRBJ1-2; D perhaps matches TRBD1 (5 bases). Sequencing used memory CD4+ T cells sorted from blood. The sample's subset: CD45RA-negative fraction. The receptor was isolated from a man aged 25 to 40 in good health. The CDR3 spells CASSPGAAGGYYGYTF. Here the CDR3 DNA reads TGCGCCAGCAGCCCCGGAGCGGCCGGGGGGTACTATGGCTACACCTTC.